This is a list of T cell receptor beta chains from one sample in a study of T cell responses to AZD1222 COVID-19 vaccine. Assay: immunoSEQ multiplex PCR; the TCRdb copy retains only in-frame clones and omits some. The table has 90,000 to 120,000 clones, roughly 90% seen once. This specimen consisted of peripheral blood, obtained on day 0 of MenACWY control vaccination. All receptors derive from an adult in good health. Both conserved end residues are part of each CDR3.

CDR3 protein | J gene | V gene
CASSEDRSTDTQYF | TRBJ2-3 | TRBV6-1
CASSYSRGVNTEAFF | TRBJ1-1 | TRBV6-5
CASSLGGKNSPLHF | TRBJ1-6 | TRBV5-4
CASSSRGRGSSYNEQFF | TRBJ2-1 | TRBV19
CASSLAPGTGNEKLFF | TRBJ1-4 | TRBV13
CASSPPGGLNYGYTF | TRBJ1-2 | TRBV18
CASSLTGTGNQPQHF | TRBJ1-5 | TRBV7-9
CASSYVQAEAFF | TRBJ1-1 | TRBV6-6
CASSQDPRGGYNEQFF | TRBJ2-1 | TRBV4-1
CASSIVHKAFF | TRBJ1-1 | TRBV19
CASTSGYEQYF | TRBJ2-7 | TRBV6-5